This T cell receptor (beta chain) stems from a study of memory CD4+ T cells and cytomegalovirus serostatus. Single viable CD3+CD4+CD8-CD45RO+ cells were sorted as the memory CD4+ T cells. Serum IgG to CMV pp150, pp28, p38 and p52 defined serostatus. Total CD4+ T cells were enriched by CD4 positive selection. Broader study findings: Each of 60 to 80 CMV-associated TCRbeta sequences occurred in one to five individuals.

This clone was picked up a small number of times. Its antigen remains unknown. Original data processing: After removing out-of-frame reads, over 2 million distinct TCRbeta sequences remained. TCRdb's copy holds only in-frame clones and misses some; the assay was immunoSEQ multiplex PCR. The V and J calls and clone size are taken from that table; D and trimming were inferred from the DNA. The sample lists some 56,000 clones, 82% occurring once. Trimming at V came to 4 bases and at J to 3 bases, leaving 7 bases not matched to a gene. This CDR3 is 16 amino acids long. Germline V gene lookup returns CDR1 LGHNA and CDR2 YNFKEQ.

This TCR came from an adult in good health and CMV-seronegative. Sequencing was carried out using memory CD4+ T cells from blood. The V call is TRBV4-2, the J call TRBJ2-3; 10 bases are shared with TRBD2. This CDR3 is CASSLSGGGWTDTQYF. In DNA form, the CDR3 reads TGTGCCAGCAGCCTAAGCGGGGGGGGTTGGACAGATACGCAGTATTTT.